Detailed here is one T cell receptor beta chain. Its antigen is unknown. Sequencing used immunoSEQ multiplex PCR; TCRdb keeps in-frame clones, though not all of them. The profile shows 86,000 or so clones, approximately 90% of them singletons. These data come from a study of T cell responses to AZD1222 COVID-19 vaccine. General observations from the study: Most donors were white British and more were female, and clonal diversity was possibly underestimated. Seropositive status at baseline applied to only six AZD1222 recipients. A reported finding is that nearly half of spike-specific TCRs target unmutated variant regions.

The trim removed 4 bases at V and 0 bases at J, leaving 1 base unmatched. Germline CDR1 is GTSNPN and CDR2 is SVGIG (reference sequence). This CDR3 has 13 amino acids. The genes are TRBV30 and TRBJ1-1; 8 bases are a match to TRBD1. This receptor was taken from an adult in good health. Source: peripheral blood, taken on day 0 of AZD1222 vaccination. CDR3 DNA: TGTGCCTGGACAGGGGGCCTGAACACTGAAGCTTTCTTT. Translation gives CAWTGGLNTEAFF.